Listed below are T cell receptor beta chains from one sample, sequenced in a study of cytomegalovirus exposure and HLA in healthy donors. Clones were read by immunoSEQ multiplex PCR, and TCRdb kept only the in-frame ones, dropping some. In the table there are around 180,000 clones, roughly 77% of which are singletons. The material sequenced was PBMCs. The source is a woman between 50 and 59 years old in good health and CMV-seronegative. The CDR3 runs from the conserved cysteine through the conserved F or W. The order of the fields is V gene, J gene, CDR3 protein.

V: TRBV7-2; J: TRBJ2-7; CDR3: CASSSRGGMAYEQYF
V: TRBV10-1; J: TRBJ2-1; CDR3: CASSESTGGTYNEQFF
V: TRBV5-1; J: TRBJ2-1; CDR3: CASSSDSSGKGNEQFF
V: TRBV5-4; J: TRBJ1-2; CDR3: CAFRAGTPIYTF
V: TRBV28; J: TRBJ2-7; CDR3: CASRGPQGADEQYF
V: TRBV4-2; J: TRBJ2-7; CDR3: CASSPSDRATYEQYF
V: TRBV6-6; J: TRBJ2-7; CDR3: CASSYGHTYEQYF
V: TRBV5-8; J: TRBJ1-1; CDR3: CASSFRQGYMNTEAFF
V: TRBV7-9; J: TRBJ2-5; CDR3: CASSFAGTGRRETQYF
V: TRBV20-1; J: TRBJ1-4; CDR3: CSGTDNEKLFF
V: TRBV5-1; J: TRBJ2-2; CDR3: CASSDRAQNTGELFF
V: TRBV29-1; J: TRBJ2-4; CDR3: CSVEGGGRGAKNIQYF
V: TRBV2; J: TRBJ2-7; CDR3: CASSAGLAGYEQYF
V: TRBV5-1; J: TRBJ2-7; CDR3: CASNLAAGFDEQYF
V: TRBV19; J: TRBJ2-2; CDR3: CASSIDRANTGELFF
V: TRBV6-4; J: TRBJ1-5; CDR3: CASSGEVNQPQHF
V: TRBV19; J: TRBJ2-1; CDR3: CASSIGLAGGLTYNEQFF
V: TRBV27; J: TRBJ2-7; CDR3: CASSLSIVGEYEQYF
V: TRBV28; J: TRBJ1-2; CDR3: CASILNPGANYGYTF
V: TRBV6-5; J: TRBJ2-1; CDR3: CASSADMEPYNEQFF
V: TRBV7-9; J: TRBJ1-1; CDR3: CASSLAGKNTEAFF
V: TRBV7-6; J: TRBJ2-2; CDR3: CASSFFLDRGNTGELFF
V: TRBV18; J: TRBJ2-1; CDR3: CASLRREGQYNEQFF
V: TRBV4-1; J: TRBJ2-2; CDR3: CASSQVAGAVGGELFF
V: TRBV7-2; J: TRBJ1-2; CDR3: CASSLVGQGGRTVGYTF
V: TRBV27; J: TRBJ1-1; CDR3: CASSLQEDTEAFF
V: TRBV7-9; J: TRBJ1-1; CDR3: CSSSLVGGVGNTEAFF
V: TRBV5-1; J: TRBJ1-1; CDR3: CASSVQGIKTEAFF
V: TRBV2; J: TRBJ1-3; CDR3: CASSRTGVRNGNTIYF
V: TRBV11-2; J: TRBJ2-7; CDR3: CASSLLRAVGEQYF
V: TRBV4-3; J: TRBJ1-1; CDR3: CASSPGRGNTEASF
V: TRBV25-1; J: TRBJ2-3; CDR3: CASSDLVTTSTDTQYF
V: TRBV7-2; J: TRBJ2-7; CDR3: CASRVSGGAGEQYF
V: TRBV27; J: TRBJ2-1; CDR3: CASSRQGGNNEQFF
V: TRBV4-3; J: TRBJ1-2; CDR3: CASSQADRSYGYTF
V: TRBV2; J: TRBJ1-1; CDR3: CASRGGTTEAFF